The subject of this entry is one T cell receptor (beta chain). The antigen is not known. Treatment here: 15 to 20 received Ad26.COV2.S at low or high dose, single or two shots; roughly five received placebo; per-sample allocation not given. It was on day 63 after the first vaccine or placebo injection that samples were taken. Assay: immunoSEQ multiplex PCR; the TCRdb copy retains only in-frame clones and omits some. The profile shows 450,000 to 550,000 clones, about nine tenths of them singletons. Germline-derived CDR1 and CDR2 are KGHDR and SFDVKD. Unmatched junction bases numbered 23, after V lost 2 bases and J lost 5 bases. This CDR3 region has 21 residues. These data are taken from a study of Ad26.COV2.S vaccination and SARS-CoV-2 variants. As for the study in general: The donor participated in the COV1001 trial, in its Ad26.COV2.S arm. The study gave Ad26.COV2.S intramuscularly, once or twice 56 days apart.

Overall study findings and caveats: Comparable non-spike TCR breadth was observed in vaccine and placebo recipients. It is possible that the TCR breadth and depth analyses underestimated the total T cell responses.

The gene calls are TRBV24-1 and TRBJ2-3; 8 nucleotides agree with TRBD2. This TCR derives from a person aged 18 to 65 who received the Ad26.COV2.S COVID-19 vaccine or a placebo. The material sequenced was peripheral blood, taken in a trial of Ad26.COV2.S vaccine versus placebo. CDR3 in amino acids: CATSDSVRYAGGVYLGDTQYF. As DNA, the CDR3 is TGTGCCACCAGTGATTCGGTCCGTTATGCGGGAGGAGTTTACTTAGGAGATACGCAGTATTTT.